These 10 T cell receptor beta chains were sequenced from one sample in a study of T cells in Graves' hyperthyroidism and ophthalmopathy (dated by TCRdb to between 2019 and 2020). Receptors were amplified or captured by multiplex PCR. Sequencing was performed on an Illumina HiSeq 2000. TCR beta CDR3 regions were amplified from RNA transcripts. A first-round RT-PCR of the TCR CDR3 used the HTBI primer set with the Qiagen OneStep RT-PCR kit. TCRdb trimmed public reads at Q25 via fastp, called clones via MiXCR and kept in-frame beta chains. Identical CDR3 proteins give one entry, which carries the most common genes and DNA. The sample has 500,000 to 800,000 distinct CDR3 sequences on record, 45% of them singletons. Of the sample, under 8% falls within the top ten clones. The sample comprised peripheral blood or thyroid tissue (not recorded which). These receptors all stem from an adult man with Graves' disease, either hyperthyroidism or ophthalmopathy (not recorded which).

Concerning this clonotype itself: Its ends do not fully match the called genes, so a read error is possible. CDR3 nucleotides: TGTGCCAGCAGCCCACGGACAGGGGGGACGACTGAAACTTTCTTT. Translated: CASSPRTGGTTETFF. The chain employs TRBV7-9 and TRBJ1-1, with 10 bases lining up with TRBD1. The CDR3 loop spans 15 amino acids. Germline CDR1 reads SEHNR; CDR2 reads FQNEAQ (reference sequence).

CDR3 sequence (DNA): TGTGCCACCAGGAAGGGGGGCAAAACTGAAGCTTTCTTT. This codes for CATRKGGKTEAFF. J is TRBJ1-1 and V is TRBV19, with a possible D match to TRBD1 (6 bases). The CDR3 contains 13 residues. Germline-derived CDR1 and CDR2 are LNHDA and SQIVND (reference sequence). V was cut by 10 bases and J by 5 bases, with 17 bases left in between.

The chain combines TRBV10-3 with TRBJ1-6, with D unresolved. With 10 bases removed from V and 6 bases from J, the gap between germline ends came to 13 bases. The CDR3 spans 13 residues. Looked up from germline, CDR1 is ENHRY and CDR2 is SYGVKD. CDR3 nucleotide sequence: TGTGCCACCGGGGATTTATCTAATTCACCCCTCCACTTT. Translating gives CATGDLSNSPLHF.

The rearrangement links TRBV20-1 to TRBJ1-2; D is perhaps TRBD1 (6 bases). V gave up 4 bases and J gave up 2 bases, with 8 bases separating them. The CDR3 loop spans 12 amino acids. The germline CDR1 and CDR2 sequences are DFQATT and SNEGSKA (reference sequence). The CDR3 protein is CSAITGNYGYTF. The CDR3 DNA is TGCAGTGCTATCACAGGGAACTATGGCTACACCTTC.

Worth noting for this clonotype: Mismatch with germline at one junction end may stem from a read error. The chain employs TRBV25-1 and TRBJ1-4; D possibly corresponds to TRBD1 (5 bases). This CDR3 is 14 amino acids long. Germline V gene sequence: CDR1 MGHDK, CDR2 SYGVNS. The CDR3 DNA is TGTGTCAGCAGTTCAGGGTATGATAATGAAAAACTGTTTTTT. It encodes CVSSSGYDNEKLFF.

The V and J genes are TRBV19 and TRBJ1-3, with D possibly being TRBD1 (6 bases). From germline, CDR1 is LNHDA and CDR2 SQIVND (reference sequence). This CDR3 comprises 13 residues. V was cut by 3 bases and J by 4 bases, with 7 bases left in between. CDR3 protein: CASSMGQGNTIYF. Written as DNA, the CDR3 is TGTGCCAGTAGTATGGGACAAGGAAACACCATATATTTT. Full variable domain (rest looked up from reference TRBV19 and TRBJ1-3): DGGITQSPKYLFRKEGQNVTLSCEQNLNHDAMYWYRQDPGQGLRLIYYSQIVNDFQKGDIAEGYSVSREKKESFPLTVTSAQKNPTAFYLCASSMGQGNTIYFGEGSWLTVV.

The chain couples TRBV24-1 to TRBJ1-1; TRBD1 agrees at 11 bases. This CDR3 has 17 residues. CDR1 is KGHDR, CDR2 SFDVKD, per germline. With 11 bases clipped from V and 4 bases from J, the junction kept 17 bases outside the gene matches. The CDR3 here is CASSPSRTGGDGTEAFF. The DNA for the CDR3 is TGTGCCAGCAGCCCAAGCCGGACAGGGGGCGACGGCACTGAAGCTTTCTTT.

This clonotype was seen only a few times. The CDR3 sequence is CASSPWDRASNQPQHF. The CDR3 nucleotides are TGTGCCAGCAGTCCATGGGACAGGGCCAGCAATCAGCCCCAGCATTTT. This chain links TRBV2 with TRBJ1-5; 9 positions match TRBD1. In germline, CDR1 is SNHLY, CDR2 FYNNEI. V lost 5 bases and J lost 1; bases outside the gene matches: 6. The CDR3 loop spans 16 amino acids.

This clonotype was detected only a few times. The chain recombines TRBV6-5 with TRBJ2-7; D remains ambiguous. The V gene lost 2 bases and the J gene lost 2 bases, with 13 bases spanning the gap. Germline values: CDR1 MNHEY, CDR2 SVGAGI. The CDR3 totals 15 residues. The CDR3 region has the DNA TGTGCCAGCAGTTACGGGGTTGGCACAACCTACGAGCAGTACTTC. Protein sequence: CASSYGVGTTYEQYF.

The V call is TRBV29-1, the J call TRBJ1-4, with D possibly TRBD1 on 5 matching bases. Germline V gene sequence: CDR1 SQVTM, CDR2 ANQGSEA. The CDR3 extends over 13 amino acids. V was trimmed by 7 bases and J by 3 bases, leaving 12 bases between them. CDR3 in amino acids: CSDAGRSNEKLFF. CDR3 sequence (DNA): TGCAGCGATGCAGGGCGGTCTAATGAAAAACTGTTTTTT.